Sequencing of this T cell receptor beta chain was carried out in a study of CXCR3-negative and CXCR3-positive naive CD8 T cells. General study results and limits: For CXCR3-positive naive cells, TRB CDR3s were more hydrophobic than those of CXCR3-negative naive cells. Surface CD5 was comparable between naive subsets; TCR strength was inferred from TRB CDR3 properties. Memory CD8+ cells showed much lower diversity, while both naive subsets displayed comparably high diversity.

The CDR3 length is 14 residues. From germline, CDR1 is SEHNR and CDR2 FQNEAQ (reference sequence). With regard to this clonotype: What it recognizes is unknown.

All TRB cDNA libraries came from 5' RACE performed with UMI labels. TCRdb re-called the 5' RACE reads; one entry per CDR3 protein, DNA not given. The sample totals under 110,000 distinct CDR3 sequences. CD8+ T cell subsets were each sorted in triplicate, 300,000 to 350,000 cells apiece. The specimen was naive CXCR3+ CD8+ T cells from blood. This sample's subset: CD45RO-CCR7+CD27+CD95- naive CD8+ T cells expressing CXCR3 (TNR3+). The source of this sequence is a human donor in good health. Some clones in this sample may be carry-over from other donors' samples. The V and J genes are TRBV7-9 and TRBJ2-7; TCRdb's D call, TRBD2, is unchecked because there is no DNA. The CDR3 here is CASSSRETPYEQYF.